Listed below are T cell receptor beta chains from one sample, sequenced in a study of preoperative IRX-2 immunotherapy in early breast cancer. TCRdb's table, derived via immunoSEQ multiplex PCR, lists solely in-frame clones and lacks some. The sample lists over a thousand clones; roughly two thirds were seen once. The sample here was tumor tissue, taken before IRX-2 immunotherapy. These receptor sequences come from a human donor with breast cancer. Each CDR3 is given with its conserved first and last residue. The order of the fields is V gene, CDR3 length, clone size, J gene, D gene, CDR3 protein, CDR3 DNA. The D gene is left open where the match is weak. Clone size, where shown, is once, few, many, or a class for clones that have expanded.

V: TRBV11-3; length: 16; size: few; J: TRBJ2-7; D: TRBD2; CDR3: CASRSLRTSGRNEQYF; DNA: TGTGCCAGCAGGAGCTTGCGGACTAGCGGGAGGAACGAGCAGTACTTC
V: TRBV30; length: 13; size: NA; J: TRBJ2-7; D: TRBD2; CDR3: CAWRVAGGVEQYF; DNA: TGTGCCTGGAGGGTAGCGGGAGGGGTCGAGCAGTACTTC
V: TRBV28; length: 13; size: NA; J: TRBJ1-3; D: NA; CDR3: CASLRGSGNTIYF; DNA: TGTGCCAGCCTCCGCGGATCTGGAAACACCATATATTTT
V: TRBV28; length: 14; size: once; J: TRBJ1-2; D: TRBD1; CDR3: CASSLGDSPYGYTF; DNA: TGTGCCAGCAGTTTAGGGGACAGTCCCTATGGCTACACCTTC
V: TRBV6-1; length: 15; size: NA; J: TRBJ2-5; D: NA; CDR3: CASSEAQYGLETQYF; DNA: TGTGCCAGCAGTGAAGCGCAGTATGGACTCGAGACCCAGTACTTC
V: TRBV6-8; length: 17; size: few; J: TRBJ2-1; D: TRBD2; CDR3: CASSSARDVAGSNEQFF; DNA: TGTGCCAGCAGTTCAGCAAGGGATGTAGCGGGAAGCAATGAGCAGTTCTTC
V: TRBV19; length: 15; size: NA; J: TRBJ2-3; D: NA; CDR3: CASSIDVSSTDTQYF; DNA: TGTGCCAGTAGTATCGATGTTTCAAGCACAGATACGCAGTATTTT
V: TRBV6-8; length: 13; size: NA; J: TRBJ2-7; D: TRBD1; CDR3: CASSSTRGREQYF; DNA: TGTGCCAGCAGTTCGACCAGGGGGCGCGAGCAGTACTTC
V: TRBV14; length: 15; size: once; J: TRBJ2-4; D: NA; CDR3: CASSQDVGPSNIQYF; DNA: TGTGCCAGCAGCCAAGACGTGGGACCCTCAAACATTCAGTACTTC
V: TRBV11-3; length: 14; size: NA; J: TRBJ2-3; D: TRBD1; CDR3: CASSRTGSTDTQYF; DNA: TGTGCCAGCAGTAGGACAGGGAGCACAGATACGCAGTATTTT
V: TRBV19; length: 15; size: few; J: TRBJ1-2; D: NA; CDR3: CASTPQLSGEYGYTF; DNA: TGTGCCAGTACCCCCCAGCTTTCGGGGGAATATGGCTACACCTTC
V: TRBV6-4; length: 14; size: NA; J: TRBJ2-1; D: NA; CDR3: CASSLGSSANEQFF; DNA: TGTGCCAGCAGTTTGGGCTCTAGCGCCAATGAGCAGTTCTTC
V: TRBV12-5; length: 15; size: NA; J: TRBJ2-5; D: TRBD1; CDR3: CASRQGGTIRETQYF; DNA: TGTGCCAGCCGACAGGGGGGGACAATTAGGGAGACCCAGTACTTC
V: TRBV14; length: 12; size: NA; J: TRBJ2-1; D: NA; CDR3: CASSRGPLEQFF; DNA: TGTGCCAGCAGCCGGGGCCCTTTAGAGCAGTTCTTC
V: TRBV10-2; length: 14; size: NA; J: TRBJ1-2; D: NA; CDR3: CASSESADGLGYTF; DNA: TGCGCCAGCAGTGAGTCGGCGGATGGACTAGGCTACACCTTC
V: TRBV5-1; length: 14; size: NA; J: TRBJ2-1; D: TRBD1; CDR3: CASSGTGTVSEQFF; DNA: TGCGCCAGCAGCGGGACCGGGACAGTTAGTGAGCAGTTCTTC
V: TRBV30; length: 14; size: NA; J: TRBJ2-7; D: TRBD2; CDR3: CAGRGTSSSYEQYF; DNA: TGTGCCGGGAGGGGGACTAGTAGCTCCTACGAGCAGTACTTC
V: TRBV6-8; length: 15; size: NA; J: TRBJ1-1; D: TRBD1; CDR3: CAISATGQGGTEAFF; DNA: TGTGCCATCAGTGCCACGGGGCAGGGGGGCACTGAAGCTTTCTTT
V: TRBV6-8; length: 15; size: NA; J: TRBJ2-1; D: TRBD1; CDR3: CASTQTGSSYNEQFF; DNA: TGTGCCAGCACCCAGACAGGGTCCTCCTACAATGAGCAGTTCTTC
V: TRBV19; length: 14; size: NA; J: TRBJ2-7; D: NA; CDR3: CASRTGNGAYEQYF; DNA: TGTGCCAGTAGAACAGGGAATGGGGCCTACGAGCAGTACTTC
V: TRBV29-1; length: 18; size: NA; J: TRBJ2-1; D: TRBD2; CDR3: CSGYPGTSGRGSYNEQFF; DNA: TGCAGCGGATATCCCGGGACTAGCGGGAGGGGCTCCTACAATGAGCAGTTCTTC
V: TRBV6-8; length: 15; size: NA; J: TRBJ2-1; D: TRBD2; CDR3: CASTAGTSASNEQFF; DNA: TGTGCCAGCACCGCCGGGACTAGCGCCTCGAATGAGCAGTTCTTC
V: TRBV30; length: 15; size: NA; J: TRBJ2-5; D: NA; CDR3: CAWSARGRVQETQYF; DNA: TGTGCCTGGAGTGCTAGGGGGAGGGTCCAAGAGACCCAGTACTTC
V: TRBV6-8; length: 17; size: NA; J: TRBJ2-2; D: NA; CDR3: CASSYSIVTPNTGELFF; DNA: TGTGCCAGCAGTTACTCGATCGTAACCCCAAACACCGGGGAGCTGTTTTTT
V: TRBV11-3; length: 16; size: NA; J: TRBJ2-1; D: NA; CDR3: CASSPGRGSTYNEQFF; DNA: TGTGCCAGCAGCCCAGGTCGGGGGAGTACCTACAATGAGCAGTTCTTC
V: TRBV12-2; length: 14; size: large; J: TRBJ2-3; D: NA; CDR3: CATQSGPSTDTQYF; DNA: TGTGCCACACAAAGCGGGCCTAGCACAGATACGCAGTATTTT
V: TRBV6-1; length: 14; size: NA; J: TRBJ2-1; D: NA; CDR3: CASSEAPQWGEQFF; DNA: TGTGCCAGCAGTGAAGCCCCACAGTGGGGTGAGCAGTTCTTC
V: TRBV23-1; length: 16; size: NA; J: TRBJ2-1; D: TRBD1; CDR3: CASSQGQGAWDNEQFF; DNA: TGCGCCAGCAGCCAAGGACAGGGGGCTTGGGACAATGAGCAGTTCTTC
V: TRBV2; length: 14; size: few; J: TRBJ2-1; D: TRBD2; CDR3: CASIGLAGITEQFF; DNA: TGTGCCAGCATTGGACTAGCGGGAATAACTGAGCAGTTCTTC
V: TRBV19; length: 15; size: NA; J: TRBJ2-1; D: NA; CDR3: CATSVGTLSNNEQFF; DNA: TGTGCCACCTCGGTGGGGACCCTATCAAACAATGAGCAGTTCTTC
V: TRBV5-1; length: 15; size: NA; J: TRBJ2-2; D: TRBD1; CDR3: CASAVLGTGTGELFF; DNA: TGCGCCAGCGCCGTTCTCGGGACAGGGACCGGGGAGCTGTTTTTT
V: TRBV28; length: 17; size: NA; J: TRBJ2-2; D: NA; CDR3: CASSLSGVGPNTGELFF; DNA: TGTGCCAGCAGTTTATCGGGGGTTGGGCCGAACACCGGGGAGCTGTTTTTT
V: TRBV11-3; length: 15; size: NA; J: TRBJ1-4; D: NA; CDR3: CASSPLTATNEKLFF; DNA: TGTGCCAGCAGCCCCCTGACAGCAACTAATGAAAAACTGTTTTTT
V: TRBV11-3; length: 15; size: NA; J: TRBJ2-2; D: NA; CDR3: CASSLDGSNTGELFF; DNA: TGTGCCAGCAGCTTAGACGGCTCGAACACCGGGGAGCTGTTTTTT
V: TRBV6-8; length: 17; size: NA; J: TRBJ2-1; D: TRBD2; CDR3: CASSGERGASSYNEQFF; DNA: TGTGCCAGCAGCGGGGAGCGGGGGGCCAGCTCCTACAATGAGCAGTTCTTC